This T cell receptor (beta chain) derives from a study of blood T cell repertoires in COVID-19. Study-level information: Acute-phase and convalescent COVID-19 samples originated in the United States, Italy and Spain.

Sequencing used immunoSEQ multiplex PCR; TCRdb keeps in-frame clones, though not all of them. In the table there are about 250,000 clones, just under 85% of which are singletons. J lost 7 bases, V lost 3 bases, and 10 bases had no gene match. Per germline, CDR1 SGHRS and CDR2 YFSETQ. The CDR3 is 15 residues long. Sequenced input: peripheral blood. V gene TRBV5-1 combines with J gene TRBJ1-1, with 9 bases fitting TRBD1. This sequence originates from an elderly man with acute or convalescent COVID-19. The DNA of the CDR3 is TGCGCCAGCAGCTATAGGACAGGGGAGTCAAGTGAAGCTTTCTTT. Translated, it gives CASSYRTGESSEAFF.